This T cell receptor beta chain was recovered during a study of blood T cell repertoires in COVID-19. Study-level information: Researchers got acute and convalescent COVID-19 samples from the United States, Italy and Spain. Sample material is recorded as cDNA or gDNA derived from T cells, B-cell-depleted T cells, or PBMCs.

How the authors handled the data: Amplifying reference gene primers gave estimates of nucleated cell counts. TCRdb's table, derived via immunoSEQ multiplex PCR, lists solely in-frame clones and lacks some. V and J calls and clone size are as listed in that table; D and trimming were resolved from the DNA. The sample has under 200,000 clones; roughly 89% are singletons. The ends were cut back, 6 bases at V and 1 base at J, with 13 bases in the middle. Looked up from germline, CDR1 is SGHNT and CDR2 is YENEEA. The CDR3 sequence is 16 residues long. Sequencing was performed on peripheral blood. The source of this sequence is a man aged 18 to 29 with active or convalescent COVID-19. The chain uses TRBV11-3 and TRBJ2-6; the D gene is possibly TRBD1 (5 bases). CDR3 region: CASRGQGFSGANVLTF. The CDR3 DNA reads TGTGCCAGCAGGGGGCAAGGGTTTTCTGGGGCCAACGTCCTGACTTTC.